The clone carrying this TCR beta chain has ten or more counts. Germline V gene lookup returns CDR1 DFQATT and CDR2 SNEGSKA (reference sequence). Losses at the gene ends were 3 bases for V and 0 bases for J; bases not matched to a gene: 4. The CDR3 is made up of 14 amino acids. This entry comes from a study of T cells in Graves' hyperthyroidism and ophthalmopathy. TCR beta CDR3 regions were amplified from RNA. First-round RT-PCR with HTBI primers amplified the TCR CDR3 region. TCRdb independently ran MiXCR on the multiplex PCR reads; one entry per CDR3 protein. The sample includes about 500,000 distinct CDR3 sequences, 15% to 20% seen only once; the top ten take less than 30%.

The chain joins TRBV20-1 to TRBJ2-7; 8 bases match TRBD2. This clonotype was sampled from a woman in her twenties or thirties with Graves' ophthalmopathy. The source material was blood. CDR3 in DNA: TGCAGTGCTAGGGCGGGAGGATTCTCCTACGAGCAGTACTTC. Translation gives CSARAGGFSYEQYF.